This TCR beta chain was retrieved from a study of shared clonotypes between healthy human individuals (dated by TCRdb to about 2020). Regarding the complete study: Three men and two women, aged 18 to 49 years, made up the cohort. Leukapheresis yielded between about 0.8 and 8.9 billion PBMCs per donor. To estimate repertoire size and how much clonotypes are shared between individuals, the study performed deep sequencing of blood TCR repertoires from a handful of healthy adults. To increase sequencing depth and limit assay-specific biases, TCR repertoire library preparation and sequencing were carried out by different laboratories using diverse techniques. Per donor, three plates each were used for CD4 naive and CD4 memory, two for CD8 naive, and one for CD8 memory.

There are 14 amino acids in the CDR3, from cysteine to phenylalanine inclusive. Just CDR3 DNA is preserved here, 42 bases in frame from base 1. The germline ends are 14 bases apart after V is trimmed by 5 bases and J by 4 bases. For CDR1 and CDR2, the germline V gene (reference sequence) lists SEHNR and FQNEAQ. Donors were healthy HIV-negative adults with no recently reported acute infections or vaccinations. All donors were Caucasian adults living in Nashville, Tennessee, USA. CD4+ T cells were enriched by magnetic negative selection, after which naive cells were positively selected on CD45RA and the negative fraction was taken as the memory subset. Blood was collected by leukapheresis, and PBMCs were isolated by Ficoll-Histopaque density gradient centrifugation and then cryopreserved in liquid nitrogen vapor phase. Analytical flow cytometry was used to check the purity and quantity of every magnetically sorted T cell population. Each sorted fraction had its genomic DNA isolated and then quantified by UV absorbance on a Nanodrop 2000c.

Using the deep immunoSEQ assay, TCR CDR3 regions were amplified from genomic DNA by multiplex PCR. Extracted genomic DNA from each cell subset was spread evenly across all wells of several immunoSEQ 96-well plates, with each plate serving as a replicate. Each replicate PCR for sorted subsets received about 220 ng genomic DNA, equal to 28,000 or so T cell genomes. The purified libraries were quantified using a Qubit 3.0 fluorometer, sized with a Bioanalyzer 2100, and then quantified again using the KAPA Library Quantification kit. Each immunoSEQ 96-well plate was sequenced on its own single-read 150-cycle Illumina NextSeq 550 flow cell. The study's processing was this. Because only junctional sequences without quality scores were contained in the immunoSEQ output, filtering matching that applied to full-length reads could not be performed. To assign V/J genes and CDR3, sequences were annotated against IMGT germline references using PyIR, a Python wrapper for IgBLAST v1.9. Reads were filtered out if the reads had weak V/J assignments (E-value above 1e-6), no CDR3, stop codons, out-of-frame junctions, or ambiguous translated residues. V3J clonotypes were defined by identical inferred V gene, J gene, and CDR3 amino acid sequence. Percentage overlap between repertoires was computed as shared unique clonotypes divided by the size of the smaller repertoire. RTK rarefaction, the Chao1 estimator, and Recon v2.1 estimates of unobserved clonotypes were used to assess repertoire richness. OLGA was used to compute generation probabilities for all TCRbeta clonotypes that the gDNA method yielded from a handful of donors. Here the immuneACCESS table is served through TCRdb, limited to in-frame sequences with V and J called. Missing clones are a known gap in these copies; in checked studies unresolved V genes cover under half, and the rest lacks a known reason. V and J calls and clone size are copied from that table; D and trimming were computed from the DNA. The sample includes about 1 million clones, with under 80% observed a single time. Over 1.3% of the sample is in the top ten clones.

Concerning this clone itself: This receptor's antigen is unknown. The input lacks base qualities; no much larger clone sits a single base away.

Summary of the overall study and its limitations: Compared with non-shared clonotypes, the clonotypes found in all four sorted-subset donors had higher generation probabilities. Incomplete sequencing was indicated by rarefaction of sorted-subset datasets, despite the large sequencing depth. Because the study included a small number of donors, the genetic and exposure-history diversity represented was limited. Sampling was restricted to blood, and TCR repertoires in tissue are likely to differ from TCR repertoires in blood. Across a few donors, around 5.4% of naive CD4, roughly 3.5% of naive CD8, 2% to 2.5% of memory CD4, and approximately 0.4% of memory CD8 clonotypes were shared. Larger estimated clonotype richness was generally found for naive subsets than for memory subsets. Pairwise subsampling led to the expectation that sequencing depth would affect the degree of clonotype sharing among donors.

The rearrangement joined TRBV7-9 to TRBJ1-1, with TRBD1 perhaps the D gene, on 6 matching bases. Sequenced sample: memory CD4+ T cells sorted from blood. Taken with the paper, the label for cell subset or site translates to: CD45RA-negative fraction. This receptor was obtained from a man aged 18 to 29 in good health. The nucleotides read TGTGCCAGCAGCCGGGACACCCTGGTCACTGAAGCTTTCTTT. It is translated as CASSRDTLVTEAFF.